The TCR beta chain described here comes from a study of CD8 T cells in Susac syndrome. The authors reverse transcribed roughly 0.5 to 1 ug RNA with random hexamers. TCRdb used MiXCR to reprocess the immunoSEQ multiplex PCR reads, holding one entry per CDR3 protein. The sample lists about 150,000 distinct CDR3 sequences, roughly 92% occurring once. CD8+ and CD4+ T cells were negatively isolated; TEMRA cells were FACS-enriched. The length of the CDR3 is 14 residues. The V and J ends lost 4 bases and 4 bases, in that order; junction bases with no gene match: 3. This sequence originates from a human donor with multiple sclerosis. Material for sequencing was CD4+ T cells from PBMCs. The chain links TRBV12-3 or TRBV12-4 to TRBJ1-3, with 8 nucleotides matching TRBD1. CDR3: CASSWTGMGNTIYF. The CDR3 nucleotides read TGTGCCAGCAGTTGGACAGGGATGGGAAACACCATATATTTT.